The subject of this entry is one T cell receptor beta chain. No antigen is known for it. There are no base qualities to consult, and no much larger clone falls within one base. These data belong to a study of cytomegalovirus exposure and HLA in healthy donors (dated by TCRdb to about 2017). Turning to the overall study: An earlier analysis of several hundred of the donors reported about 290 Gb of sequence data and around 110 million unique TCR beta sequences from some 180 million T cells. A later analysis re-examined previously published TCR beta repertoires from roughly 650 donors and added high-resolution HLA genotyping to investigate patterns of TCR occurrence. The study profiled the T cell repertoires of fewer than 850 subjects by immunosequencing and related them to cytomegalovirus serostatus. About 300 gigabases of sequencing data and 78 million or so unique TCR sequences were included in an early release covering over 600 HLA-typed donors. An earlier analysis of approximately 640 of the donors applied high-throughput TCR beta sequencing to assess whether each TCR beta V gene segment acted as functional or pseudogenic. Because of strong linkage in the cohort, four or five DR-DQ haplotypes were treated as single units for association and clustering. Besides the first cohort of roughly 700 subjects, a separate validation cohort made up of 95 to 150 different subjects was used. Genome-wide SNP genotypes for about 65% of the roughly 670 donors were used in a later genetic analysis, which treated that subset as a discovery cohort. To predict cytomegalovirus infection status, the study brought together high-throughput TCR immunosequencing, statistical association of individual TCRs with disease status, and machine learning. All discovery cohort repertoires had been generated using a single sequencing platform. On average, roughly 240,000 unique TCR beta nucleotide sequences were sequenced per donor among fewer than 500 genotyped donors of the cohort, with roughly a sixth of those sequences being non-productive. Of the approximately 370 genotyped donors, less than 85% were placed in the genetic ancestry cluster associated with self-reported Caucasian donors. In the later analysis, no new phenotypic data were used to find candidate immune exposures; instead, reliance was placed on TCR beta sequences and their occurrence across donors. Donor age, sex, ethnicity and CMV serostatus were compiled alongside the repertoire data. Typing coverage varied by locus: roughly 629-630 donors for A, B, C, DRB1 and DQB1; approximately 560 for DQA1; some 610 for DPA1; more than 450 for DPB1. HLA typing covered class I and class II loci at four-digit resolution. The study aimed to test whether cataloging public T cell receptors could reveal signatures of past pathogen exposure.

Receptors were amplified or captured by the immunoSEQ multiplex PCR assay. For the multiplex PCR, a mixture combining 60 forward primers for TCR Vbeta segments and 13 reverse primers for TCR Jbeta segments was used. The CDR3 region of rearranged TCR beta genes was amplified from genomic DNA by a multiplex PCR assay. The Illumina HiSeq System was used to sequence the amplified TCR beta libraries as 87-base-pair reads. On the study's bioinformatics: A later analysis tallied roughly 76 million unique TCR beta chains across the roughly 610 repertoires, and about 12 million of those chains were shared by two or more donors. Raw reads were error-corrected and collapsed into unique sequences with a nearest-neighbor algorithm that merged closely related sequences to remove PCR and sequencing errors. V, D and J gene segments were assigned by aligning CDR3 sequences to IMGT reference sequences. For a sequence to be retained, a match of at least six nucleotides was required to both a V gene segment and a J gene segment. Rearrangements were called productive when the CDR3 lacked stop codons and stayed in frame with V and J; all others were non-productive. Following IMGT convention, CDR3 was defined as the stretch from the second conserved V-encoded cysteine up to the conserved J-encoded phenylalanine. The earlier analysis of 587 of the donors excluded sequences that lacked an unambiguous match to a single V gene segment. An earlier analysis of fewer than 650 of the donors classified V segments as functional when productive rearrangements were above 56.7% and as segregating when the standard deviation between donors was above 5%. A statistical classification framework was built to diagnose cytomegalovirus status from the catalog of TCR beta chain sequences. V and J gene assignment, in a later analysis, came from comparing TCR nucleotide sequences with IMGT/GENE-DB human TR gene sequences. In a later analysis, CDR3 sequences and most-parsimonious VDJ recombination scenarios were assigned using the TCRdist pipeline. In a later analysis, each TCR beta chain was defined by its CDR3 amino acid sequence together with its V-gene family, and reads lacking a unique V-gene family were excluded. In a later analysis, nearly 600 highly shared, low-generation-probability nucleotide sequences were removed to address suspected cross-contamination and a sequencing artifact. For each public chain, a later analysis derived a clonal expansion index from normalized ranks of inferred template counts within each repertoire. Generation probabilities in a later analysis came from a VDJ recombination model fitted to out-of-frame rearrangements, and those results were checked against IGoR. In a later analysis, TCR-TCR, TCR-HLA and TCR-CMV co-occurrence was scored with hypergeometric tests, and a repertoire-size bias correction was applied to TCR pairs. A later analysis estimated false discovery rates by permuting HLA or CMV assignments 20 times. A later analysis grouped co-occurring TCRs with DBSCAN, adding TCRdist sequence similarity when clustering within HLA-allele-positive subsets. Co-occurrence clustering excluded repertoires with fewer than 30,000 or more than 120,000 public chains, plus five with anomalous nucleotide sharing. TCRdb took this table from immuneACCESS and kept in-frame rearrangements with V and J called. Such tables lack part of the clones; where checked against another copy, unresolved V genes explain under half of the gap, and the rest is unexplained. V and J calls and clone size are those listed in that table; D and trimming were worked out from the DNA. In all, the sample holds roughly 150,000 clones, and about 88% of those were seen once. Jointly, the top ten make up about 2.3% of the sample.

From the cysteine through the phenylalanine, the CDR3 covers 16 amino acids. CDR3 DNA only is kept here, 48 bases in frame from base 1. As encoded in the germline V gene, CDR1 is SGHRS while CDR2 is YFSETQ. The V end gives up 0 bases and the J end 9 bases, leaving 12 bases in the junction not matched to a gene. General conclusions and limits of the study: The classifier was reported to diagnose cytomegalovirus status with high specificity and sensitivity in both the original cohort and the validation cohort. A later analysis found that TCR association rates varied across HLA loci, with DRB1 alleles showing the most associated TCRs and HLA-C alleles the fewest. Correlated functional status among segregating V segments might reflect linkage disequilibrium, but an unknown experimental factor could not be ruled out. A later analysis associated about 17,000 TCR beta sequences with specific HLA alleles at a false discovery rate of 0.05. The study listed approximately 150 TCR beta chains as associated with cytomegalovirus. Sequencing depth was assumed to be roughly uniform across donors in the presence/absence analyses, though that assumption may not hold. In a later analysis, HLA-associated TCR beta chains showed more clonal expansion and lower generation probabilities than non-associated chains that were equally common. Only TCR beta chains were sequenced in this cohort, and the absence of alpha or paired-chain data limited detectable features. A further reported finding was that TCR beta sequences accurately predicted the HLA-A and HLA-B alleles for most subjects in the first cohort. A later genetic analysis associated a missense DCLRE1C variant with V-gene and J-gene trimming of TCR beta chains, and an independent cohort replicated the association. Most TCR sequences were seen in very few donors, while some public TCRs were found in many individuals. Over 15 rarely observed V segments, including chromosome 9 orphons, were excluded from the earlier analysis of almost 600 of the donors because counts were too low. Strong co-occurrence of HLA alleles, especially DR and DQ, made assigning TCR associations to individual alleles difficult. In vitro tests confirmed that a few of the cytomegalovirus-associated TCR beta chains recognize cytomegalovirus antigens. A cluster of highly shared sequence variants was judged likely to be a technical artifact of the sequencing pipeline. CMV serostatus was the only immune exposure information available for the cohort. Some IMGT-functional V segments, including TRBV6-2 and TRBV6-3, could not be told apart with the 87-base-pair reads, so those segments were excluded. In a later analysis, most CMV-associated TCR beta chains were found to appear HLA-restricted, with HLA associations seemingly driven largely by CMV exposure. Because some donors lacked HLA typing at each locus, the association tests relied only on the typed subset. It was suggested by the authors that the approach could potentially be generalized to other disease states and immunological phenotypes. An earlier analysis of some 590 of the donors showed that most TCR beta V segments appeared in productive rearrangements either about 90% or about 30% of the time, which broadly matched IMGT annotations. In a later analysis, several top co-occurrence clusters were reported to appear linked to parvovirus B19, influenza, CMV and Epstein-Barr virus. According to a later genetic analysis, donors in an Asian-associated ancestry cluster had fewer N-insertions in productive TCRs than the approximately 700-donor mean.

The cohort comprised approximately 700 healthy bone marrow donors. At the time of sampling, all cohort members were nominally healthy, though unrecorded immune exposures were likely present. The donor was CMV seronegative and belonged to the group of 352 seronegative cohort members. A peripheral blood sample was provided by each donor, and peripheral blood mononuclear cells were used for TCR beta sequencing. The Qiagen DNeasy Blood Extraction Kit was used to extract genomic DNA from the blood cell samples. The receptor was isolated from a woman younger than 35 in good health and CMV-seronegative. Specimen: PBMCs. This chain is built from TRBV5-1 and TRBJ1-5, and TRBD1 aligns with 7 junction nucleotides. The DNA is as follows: TGCGCCAGCAGCTTGGACGGGGACAGTTTGTCGGGGCCCCAGCATTTT. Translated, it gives CASSLDGDSLSGPQHF.